These T cell receptor beta chains were read from a single sample in a study of blood T cell repertoires in COVID-19. TCRdb keeps only in-frame clones here, not all; method: immunoSEQ multiplex PCR. The sample includes around 60,000 clones, around 89% of them seen just once. Sequencing input: peripheral blood. These receptor sequences come from a woman aged 60-70 years with active COVID-19. Both conserved end residues are part of each CDR3. D genes are given only for firm matches. Clone size, where shown, is once, few, many, or a class for clones that have expanded.

clone_size: NA; j_call: TRBJ1-1; v_call: TRBV7-3; d_call: NA; cdr3_nt: TGTGCCAGCAGCGAAGCCCCCGGTACTGAAGCTTTCTTT; cdr3_aa: CASSEAPGTEAFF
clone_size: NA; j_call: TRBJ2-7; v_call: TRBV5-5; d_call: TRBD1; cdr3_nt: TGTGCCAGCAGCTCCAGACAGGGGTTCTACGAGCAGTACTTC; cdr3_aa: CASSSRQGFYEQYF
clone_size: NA; j_call: TRBJ2-1; v_call: TRBV5-1; d_call: NA; cdr3_nt: TGCGCCAGCAGCTTGAGTGCGAGCTCCTACAATGAGCAGTTCTTC; cdr3_aa: CASSLSASSYNEQFF
clone_size: NA; j_call: TRBJ2-7; v_call: TRBV7-8; d_call: TRBD1; cdr3_nt: TGTGCCAGCAGCCCGAAGACAGGGGTCTACGAGCAGTACTTC; cdr3_aa: CASSPKTGVYEQYF
clone_size: NA; j_call: TRBJ1-3; v_call: TRBV6-2/TRBV6-3; d_call: TRBD1; cdr3_nt: TGTGCCAGCAGTTGGGACAGTCGCTCTGGAAACACCATATATTTT; cdr3_aa: CASSWDSRSGNTIYF
clone_size: NA; j_call: TRBJ2-2; v_call: TRBV10-3; d_call: TRBD1; cdr3_nt: TGTGCCATCAGACCGGGGACAGGCAACACCGGGGAGCTGTTTTTT; cdr3_aa: CAIRPGTGNTGELFF
clone_size: NA; j_call: TRBJ1-2; v_call: TRBV5-1; d_call: TRBD1; cdr3_nt: TGCGCCAGCAGCTCTGCGGGACAGCCAGATAACTATGGCTACACCTTC; cdr3_aa: CASSSAGQPDNYGYTF
clone_size: NA; j_call: TRBJ1-1; v_call: TRBV4-2; d_call: TRBD1; cdr3_nt: TGTGCCAGCAGCCAAGATACCCCAGGGGGCGTAACTGAAGCTTTCTTT; cdr3_aa: CASSQDTPGGVTEAFF
clone_size: NA; j_call: TRBJ2-1; v_call: TRBV19; d_call: TRBD1; cdr3_nt: TGTGCCAGTACGGACAGGGGGCGCGGTGAGCAGTTCTTC; cdr3_aa: CASTDRGRGEQFF
clone_size: NA; j_call: TRBJ1-1; v_call: TRBV3-1/TRBV3-2; d_call: NA; cdr3_nt: TGTGCCAGCAGCTTTCTACAGGGGAACACTGAAGCTTTCTTT; cdr3_aa: CASSFLQGNTEAFF
clone_size: NA; j_call: TRBJ1-3; v_call: TRBV2; d_call: NA; cdr3_nt: TGTGCCAGCAGTGGGGGCGACTCTGGAAACACCATATATTTT; cdr3_aa: CASSGGDSGNTIYF
clone_size: NA; j_call: TRBJ2-7; v_call: TRBV3-1/TRBV3-2; d_call: TRBD2; cdr3_nt: TGTGCCAGCAGCCATGTTCGGGGGGACCCCCGGGAGCAGTACTTC; cdr3_aa: CASSHVRGDPREQYF
clone_size: NA; j_call: TRBJ2-3; v_call: TRBV5-1; d_call: NA; cdr3_nt: TGCGCCAGCAGCCTGGATTTAATAGCGGATACGCAGTATTTT; cdr3_aa: CASSLDLIADTQYF
clone_size: NA; j_call: TRBJ2-1; v_call: TRBV5-1; d_call: NA; cdr3_nt: TGCGCCAGCAGCTTGGTGGGGCACAATGAGCAGTTCTTC; cdr3_aa: CASSLVGHNEQFF
clone_size: NA; j_call: TRBJ2-5; v_call: TRBV12-3/TRBV12-4; d_call: NA; cdr3_nt: TGTGCCAGCAGCCCCGACAGCGAGACCCAGTACTTC; cdr3_aa: CASSPDSETQYF
clone_size: NA; j_call: TRBJ2-7; v_call: TRBV5-4; d_call: TRBD2; cdr3_nt: TGTGCCAGCAGCTTGGGACTAGCGGAACTCTACGAGCAGTACTTC; cdr3_aa: CASSLGLAELYEQYF
clone_size: NA; j_call: TRBJ2-4; v_call: TRBV6-6; d_call: NA; cdr3_nt: TGTGCCAGCTTATTAGGGGGGGGAGCCAAAAACATTCAGTACTTC; cdr3_aa: CASLLGGGAKNIQYF
clone_size: once; j_call: TRBJ2-1; v_call: TRBV9; d_call: TRBD2; cdr3_nt: TGTGCCAGCAGCGTAGAGATAGCGGGGGGGATCAATGAGCAGTTCTTC; cdr3_aa: CASSVEIAGGINEQFF
clone_size: NA; j_call: TRBJ2-3; v_call: TRBV3-1/TRBV3-2; d_call: TRBD2; cdr3_nt: TGTGCCAGCAGCCACGCTCTAGCGGGGGCGAGCACAGATACGCAGTATTTT; cdr3_aa: CASSHALAGASTDTQYF
clone_size: once; j_call: TRBJ2-1; v_call: TRBV18; d_call: TRBD1; cdr3_nt: TGTGCCAGCTCACTTCGGTTGACAGGGGTCTCGGATGAGCAGTTCTTC; cdr3_aa: CASSLRLTGVSDEQFF
clone_size: NA; j_call: TRBJ2-7; v_call: TRBV5-1; d_call: TRBD1; cdr3_nt: TGCGCCAGCAGCTCCGGACAGGTCAGCTCCTACGAGCAGTACTTC; cdr3_aa: CASSSGQVSSYEQYF
clone_size: NA; j_call: TRBJ1-1; v_call: TRBV30; d_call: TRBD1; cdr3_nt: TGTGCCTGGCTATACAGGGGGAGTGAAGCTTTCTTT; cdr3_aa: CAWLYRGSEAFF